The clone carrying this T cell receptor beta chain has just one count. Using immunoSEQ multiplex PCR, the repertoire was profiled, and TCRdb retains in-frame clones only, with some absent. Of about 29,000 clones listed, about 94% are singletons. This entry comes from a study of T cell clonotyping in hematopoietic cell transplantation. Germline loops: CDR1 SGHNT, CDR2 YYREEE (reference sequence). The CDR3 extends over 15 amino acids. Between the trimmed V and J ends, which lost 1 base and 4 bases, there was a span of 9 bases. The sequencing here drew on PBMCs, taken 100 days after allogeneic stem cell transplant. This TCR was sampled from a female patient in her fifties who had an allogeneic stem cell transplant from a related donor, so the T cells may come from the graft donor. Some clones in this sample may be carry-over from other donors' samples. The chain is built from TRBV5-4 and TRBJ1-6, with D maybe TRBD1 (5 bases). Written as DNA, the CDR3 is TGTGCCAGCAGCTTGCTTCAGGGTTATAATTCACCCCTCCACTTT. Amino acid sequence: CASSLLQGYNSPLHF. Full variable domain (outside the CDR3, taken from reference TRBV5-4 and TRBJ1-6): ETGVTQSPTHLIKTRGQQVTLRCSSQSGHNTVSWYQQALGQGPQFIFQYYREEENGRGNFPPRFSGLQFPNYSSELNVNALELDDSALYLCASSLLQGYNSPLHFGNGTRLTVT.